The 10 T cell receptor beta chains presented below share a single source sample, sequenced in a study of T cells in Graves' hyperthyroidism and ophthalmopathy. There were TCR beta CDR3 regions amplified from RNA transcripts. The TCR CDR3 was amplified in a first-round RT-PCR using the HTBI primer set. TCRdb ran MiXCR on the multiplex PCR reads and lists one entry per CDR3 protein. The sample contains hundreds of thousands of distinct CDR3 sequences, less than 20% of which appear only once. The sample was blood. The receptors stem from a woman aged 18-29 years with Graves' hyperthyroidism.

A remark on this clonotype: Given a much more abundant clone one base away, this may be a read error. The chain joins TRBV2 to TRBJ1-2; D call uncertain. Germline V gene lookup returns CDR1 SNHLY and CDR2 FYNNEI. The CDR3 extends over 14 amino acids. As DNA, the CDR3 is TGTGCCAACAGTGTCCGGAGAAGGGACTATGGCTACACCTTC. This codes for CANSVRRRDYGYTF.

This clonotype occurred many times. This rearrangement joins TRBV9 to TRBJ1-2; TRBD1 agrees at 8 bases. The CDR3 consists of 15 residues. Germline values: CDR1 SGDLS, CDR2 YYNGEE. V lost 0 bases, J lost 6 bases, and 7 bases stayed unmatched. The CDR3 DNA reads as TGTGCCAGCAGCGTAGGGACAGGGAGAGAGGATGGCTACACCTTC. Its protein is CASSVGTGREDGYTF.

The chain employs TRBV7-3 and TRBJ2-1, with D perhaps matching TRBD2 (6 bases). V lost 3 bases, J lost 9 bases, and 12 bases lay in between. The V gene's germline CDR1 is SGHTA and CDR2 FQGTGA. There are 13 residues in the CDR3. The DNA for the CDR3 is TGTGCCAGCAGCTTTGCGGGGATAGGTGAGCAGTTCTTC. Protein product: CASSFAGIGEQFF.

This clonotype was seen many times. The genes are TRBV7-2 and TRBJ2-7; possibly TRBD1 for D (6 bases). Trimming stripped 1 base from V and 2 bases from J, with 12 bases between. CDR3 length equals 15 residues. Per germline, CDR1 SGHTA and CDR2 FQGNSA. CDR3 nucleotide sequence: TGTGCCAGCAGCTTAGACGGCAGGGGCACCTACGAGCAGTACTTC. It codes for CASSLDGRGTYEQYF.

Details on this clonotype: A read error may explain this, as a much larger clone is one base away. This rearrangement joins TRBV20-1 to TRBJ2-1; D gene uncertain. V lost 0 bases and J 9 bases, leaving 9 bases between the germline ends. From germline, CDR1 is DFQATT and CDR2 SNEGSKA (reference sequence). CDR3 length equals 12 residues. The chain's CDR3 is CSAREAESEQFF. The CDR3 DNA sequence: TGCAGTGCTAGAGAGGCCGAGAGTGAGCAGTTCTTC.

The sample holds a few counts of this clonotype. DNA for the CDR3: TGTGCCAGCAGTCCCTCCGGGACCAAGGAAAAACTGTTTTTT. Translation gives CASSPSGTKEKLFF. The rearrangement uses TRBV9 and TRBJ1-4; a possible D gene is TRBD1 (5 bases). In germline, CDR1 is SGDLS, CDR2 YYNGEE. CDR3 length: 14 residues. V was shortened by 5 bases and J by 8 bases, with 16 bases between the two germline ends.

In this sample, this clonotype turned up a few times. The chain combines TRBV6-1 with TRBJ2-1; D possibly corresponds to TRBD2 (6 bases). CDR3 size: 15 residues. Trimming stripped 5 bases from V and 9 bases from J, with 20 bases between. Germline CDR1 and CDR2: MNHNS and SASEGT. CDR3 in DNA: TGTGCCAGCAGTTACGGCCCCTCGCTGGGGGGTGAGCAGTTCTTC. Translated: CASSYGPSLGGEQFF.

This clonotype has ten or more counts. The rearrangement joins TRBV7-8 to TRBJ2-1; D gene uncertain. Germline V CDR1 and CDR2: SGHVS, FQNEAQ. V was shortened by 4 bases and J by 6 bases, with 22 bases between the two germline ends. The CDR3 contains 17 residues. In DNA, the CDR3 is TGTGCCAGCAGCTCCCCCACAGCCGGGCGGCCTCCCAATGAGCAGTTCTTC. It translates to CASSSPTAGRPPNEQFF. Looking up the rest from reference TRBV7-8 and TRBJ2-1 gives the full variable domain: GAGVSQSPRYKVAKRGQDVALRCDPISGHVSLFWYQQALGQGPEFLTYFQNEAQLDKSGLPSDRFFAERPEGSVSTLKIQRTQQEDSAVYLCASSSPTAGRPPNEQFFGPGTRLTVL.

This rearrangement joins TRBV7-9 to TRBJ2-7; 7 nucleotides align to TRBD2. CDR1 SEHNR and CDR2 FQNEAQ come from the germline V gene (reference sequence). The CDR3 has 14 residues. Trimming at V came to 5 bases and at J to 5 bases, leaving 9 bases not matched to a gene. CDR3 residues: CASSRSGTWDEQYF. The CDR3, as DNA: TGTGCCAGCAGCCGCAGCGGGACCTGGGACGAGCAGTACTTC.

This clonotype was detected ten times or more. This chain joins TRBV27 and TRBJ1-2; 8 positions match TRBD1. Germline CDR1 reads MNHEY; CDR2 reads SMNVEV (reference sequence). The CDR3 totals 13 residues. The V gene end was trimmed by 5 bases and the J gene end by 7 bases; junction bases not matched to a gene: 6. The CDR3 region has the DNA TGTGCCAGCAGTATGGACAGGGTCCGTGGCTACACCTTC. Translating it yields CASSMDRVRGYTF.